This T cell receptor (beta chain) was captured in a study of post-analysis software for immune sequencing data. Study-level findings and limits: Among five TRBV segments more frequent in patients than controls were TRBV5-6, TRBV5-1 and TRBV20-1.

For this clonotype: What it binds is not known.

Germline V gene lookup returns CDR1 DFQATT and CDR2 SNEGSKA (reference sequence). V was trimmed by 0 bases and J by 0 bases, leaving 14 bases between them. The CDR3 extends over 16 amino acids. Unique molecular identifiers were carried by the TCR beta cDNA libraries. TCRdb redid the calling of the PCR reads with MiXCR, one entry per CDR3 protein. The data contain some 260,000 distinct CDR3 sequences, 36% of them singletons. The V and J genes are TRBV20-1 and TRBJ2-5; D remains ambiguous. The TCR was taken from a girl under 18 with multiple sclerosis. Material: blood. The CDR3: CSARDYEKTYQETQYF. For the CDR3, the DNA is TGCAGTGCTAGAGATTATGAGAAAACATACCAAGAGACCCAGTACTTC.